The 27 T cell receptor beta chains listed next were all sequenced from one sample in a study of cytomegalovirus exposure and HLA in healthy donors. The primer mix had 60 Vbeta and 13 Jbeta primers. The repertoire was sequenced with immunoSEQ multiplex PCR; TCRdb's copy has only in-frame clones and lacks some. The table has about 250,000 clones, about 80% seen once; the top ten hold about 0.28%. Input material: PBMCs. Receptors were obtained from a girl aged 2-9 years in good health and CMV-seronegative.

This chain connects TRBV28 to TRBJ1-1, with 7 bases that match TRBD1. The V gene's germline CDR1 is MDHEN and CDR2 SYDVKM. This CDR3 contains 12 residues. Germline trimming cut 6 bases from V and 12 bases from J; bases unmatched to any gene: 10. The CDR3 sequence: CASSLTGEGTFF. The CDR3 DNA is TGTGCCAGCAGCCTCACAGGGGAAGGTACTTTCTTT.

CDR3 bases: TGTGCCCCGCGCCGGGGACAGGAAAAATATGAAGCTTTCTTT. Protein product: CAPRRGQEKYEAFF. The rearrangement links TRBV10-3 to TRBJ1-1; the match to TRBD1 covers 8 bases. The V gene's germline CDR1 is ENHRY and CDR2 SYGVKD. The ends lost 11 bases at V and 7 bases at J; junction bases unmatched: 15. The length of the CDR3 is 14 residues.

V gene TRBV7-3 combines with J gene TRBJ2-1; TRBD2 aligns across 8 bases. The V segment lost 0 bases and the J segment 2 bases; nucleotides outside the gene matches: 9. This CDR3 contains 18 residues. The V gene's germline CDR1 is SGHTA and CDR2 FQGTGA. CDR3 sequence reads: CASSLTPSGRGAYNEQFF. In DNA, the CDR3 is TGTGCCAGCAGCTTAACCCCCAGCGGGAGAGGGGCCTACAATGAGCAGTTCTTC.

The DNA for the CDR3 is TGTGCCAGCAGCGCCCTGGGACTTAGCAATCAGCCCCAGCATTTT. Translation: CASSALGLSNQPQHF. This rearrangement joins TRBV7-9 to TRBJ1-5; D may be TRBD1 (5 bases). Germline CDR1 SEHNR, CDR2 FQNEAQ (reference sequence). The CDR3 length is 15 residues. V was shortened by 5 bases and J by 0 bases, with 11 bases between the two germline ends.

The chain recombines TRBV7-3 with TRBJ2-1, with 8 bases fitting TRBD2. Germline assignment: CDR1 SGHTA and CDR2 FQGTGA. The CDR3 totals 13 residues. V lost 2 bases, J lost 9 bases, and 3 bases stayed unmatched. The CDR3 DNA reads TGTGCCAGCAGCTTAGCGGGAGGCAGTGAGCAGTTCTTC. This translates into CASSLAGGSEQFF.

This chain connects TRBV5-4 to TRBJ2-3; D is uncertain. The CDR3 contains 14 residues. Looked up from germline, CDR1 is SGHNT and CDR2 is YYREEE (reference sequence). V was clipped by 1 base and J by 2 bases, with 8 bases between them. The CDR3, as DNA: TGTGCCAGCAGCTTGTACTCCTTCACAGATACGCAGTATTTT. Residues: CASSLYSFTDTQYF.

The chain joins TRBV4-1 to TRBJ2-7, with 12 bases fitting TRBD2. J lost 1 base, V lost 6 bases, and 13 bases had no gene match. CDR3 length: 18 residues. Germline V gene sequence: CDR1 MGHRA, CDR2 YSYEKL. The CDR3 nucleotides read TGCGCCAGCAGGACGCTAGCGGGGGGGCCAGTAAGTTCCTACGAGCAGTACTTC. It yields the protein CASRTLAGGPVSSYEQYF.

In this sample, this clone turned up once. The chain couples TRBV9 to TRBJ2-2; D possibly corresponds to TRBD2 (6 bases). Germline V CDR1 and CDR2: SGDLS, YYNGEE. The CDR3 has 16 residues. V was shortened by 0 bases and J by 7 bases, with 16 bases between the two germline ends. The CDR3 nucleotides read TGTGCCAGCAGCGTAGGGGACGGGAGTGGGGTCGGGGAGCTGTTTTTT. Protein sequence: CASSVGDGSGVGELFF.

J is TRBJ2-7 and V is TRBV28, with D possibly being TRBD1 (6 bases). The CDR3 totals 14 residues. Trimming removed 5 bases from V and 5 bases from J, with 16 bases in between. Germline assignment: CDR1 MDHEN and CDR2 SYDVKM. The DNA of the CDR3 is TGTGCCAGCAGTCATCAGGGGTTTCGGGACGAGCAGTACTTC. This codes for CASSHQGFRDEQYF.

This chain joins TRBV13 and TRBJ1-2; 9 positions agree with TRBD1. The CDR3 is 14 amino acids. Germline CDR1 is PRHDT and CDR2 is FYEKMQ (reference sequence). V was pared by 5 bases and J by 7 bases, with 8 bases of the junction left unmatched. The DNA for the CDR3 is TGTGCCAGCAGCATCGGGACAGGGTTGGGTGGCTACACCTTC. Amino acid sequence: CASSIGTGLGGYTF. The full variable domain, with the rest looked up from reference TRBV13 and TRBJ1-2, is AAGVIQSPRHLIKEKRETATLKCYPIPRHDTVYWYQQGPGQDPQFLISFYEKMQSDKGSIPDRFSAQQFSDYHSELNMSSLELGDSALYFCASSIGTGLGGYTFGSGTRLTVV.

This sequence joins TRBV7-9 and TRBJ2-2; D gene unclear. V was pared by 4 bases and J by 0 bases, with 12 bases between. The CDR3 length is 16 residues. CDR1 is SEHNR and CDR2 is FQNEAQ in the germline V gene (reference sequence). In nucleotides, the CDR3 is TGTGCCAGCAGCTCGCGAGTGATTTCGAACACCGGGGAGCTGTTTTTT. It encodes CASSSRVISNTGELFF. The variable domain in full, completed from reference TRBV7-9 and TRBJ2-2, reads DTGVSQNPRHKITKRGQNVTFRCDPISEHNRLYWYRQTLGQGPEFLTYFQNEAQLEKSRLLSDRFSAERPKGSFSTLEIQRTEQGDSAMYLCASSSRVISNTGELFFGEGSRLTVL.

Only one count was recorded for this clone. V and J are TRBV5-1 and TRBJ2-3; 8 bases match TRBD2. Germline V gene lookup returns CDR1 SGHRS and CDR2 YFSETQ. This CDR3 spans 14 amino acids. Trimming removed 5 bases from V and 5 bases from J; junction bases left unmatched: 7. In DNA, the CDR3 is TGCGCCAGCAGTCAGGGCGGGGGGAAAGATACGCAGTATTTT. Protein product: CASSQGGGKDTQYF.

The V call is TRBV6-5, the J call TRBJ2-5; no clear D. The V and J ends lost 4 bases and 4 bases respectively, with 13 bases between them. This CDR3 contains 14 residues. CDR1 and CDR2 from the germline V gene are MNHEY and SVGAGI. In DNA form, the CDR3 reads TGTGCCAGCAGTTGTTTAGGTTCTAGAGAGACCCAGTACTTC. Translating it yields CASSCLGSRETQYF.

V usage is TRBV30 and J usage is TRBJ2-5, with 10 bases aligning to TRBD2. V was pared by 5 bases and J by 5 bases, with 5 bases of the junction left unmatched. CDR3 length: 13 residues. CDR1 is GTSNPN and CDR2 is SVGIG in the germline V gene (reference sequence). The CDR3 loop reads CAWGGLAMETQYF. The CDR3 DNA reads as TGTGCCTGGGGGGGACTAGCGATGGAGACCCAGTACTTC.

The count of this clone is one. The genes are TRBV20-1 and TRBJ1-2, with TRBD1 matching over 9 bases. The length of the CDR3 is 11 residues. Germline trimming cut 5 bases from V and 9 bases from J; bases unmatched to any gene: 4. CDR1 DFQATT and CDR2 SNEGSKA come from the germline V gene (reference sequence). The CDR3 protein is CSAQQGARYTF. The CDR3 DNA follows: TGCAGTGCTCAACAGGGGGCCCGCTACACCTTC.

The rearrangement joins TRBV19 to TRBJ2-1; D unresolved. The CDR3 length is 14 residues. V was trimmed by 5 bases and J by 2 bases, leaving 10 bases between them. From germline, CDR1 is LNHDA and CDR2 SQIVND (reference sequence). The CDR3 is CASSRQVTYNEQFF. In nucleotides, the CDR3 is TGTGCCAGTAGTCGGCAGGTTACCTACAATGAGCAGTTCTTC.

This clone occurred once. The J gene is TRBJ2-7, the V gene TRBV29-1; 8 bases are shared with TRBD2. Per the germline V gene, CDR1 is SQVTM and CDR2 is ANQGSEA. The CDR3 runs 15 residues. The ends lost 4 bases at V and 3 bases at J; junction bases unmatched: 11. The CDR3 coding sequence is TGCAGCGTTGGAGCGGGAGTGGGGGCCTACTACGAGCAGTACTTC. It yields the protein CSVGAGVGAYYEQYF.

The chain links TRBV29-1 to TRBJ2-4, with D uncertain. CDR1 is SQVTM and CDR2 is ANQGSEA in the germline V gene. Trimming took 4 bases from V and 6 from J, leaving 7 bases between them. CDR3 size: 11 residues. The CDR3 region is CSVVSRNIQYF. The CDR3 DNA follows: TGCAGCGTTGTGTCTAGAAACATTCAGTACTTC.

The count of this clone is one. The rearrangement joins TRBV27 to TRBJ1-2; D unresolved. The CDR3 is 13 amino acids. With 3 bases removed from V and 1 base from J, the gap between germline ends came to 6 bases. Germline CDR1 reads MNHEY; CDR2 reads SMNVEV (reference sequence). CDR3 DNA: TGTGCCAGCAGTTTTGGCAGTAACTATGGCTACACCTTC. This gives the protein CASSFGSNYGYTF.

This sequence joins TRBV6-5 and TRBJ1-3, with a possible D match to TRBD1 (6 bases). This CDR3 spans 14 amino acids. CDR1 and CDR2 from the germline V gene are MNHEY and SVGAGI. The V and J ends lost 7 bases and 6 bases respectively, with 16 bases between them. CDR3 DNA sequence: TGTGCCAGCAACACAGGGCACACATTAAACACCATATATTTT. Translating it yields CASNTGHTLNTIYF.

The chain uses TRBV4-1 and TRBJ2-5, with D possibly TRBD2 on 6 matching bases. Germline assignment: CDR1 MGHRA and CDR2 YSYEKL. There are 14 residues in the CDR3. Trimming took 3 bases from V and 6 from J, leaving 14 bases between them. CDR3 protein: CASSQPGGIQTQYF. In DNA form, the CDR3 reads TGCGCCAGCAGCCAGCCCGGCGGGATACAGACCCAGTACTTC.

The rearrangement uses TRBV6-4 and TRBJ2-6; 8 nucleotides agree with TRBD1. CDR1 is MRHNA and CDR2 is SNTAGT in the germline V gene. V shed 3 bases and J 2 bases; nucleotides not matched to a gene: 3. The CDR3 covers 16 residues. The DNA of the CDR3 is TGTGCCAGCAGTGAGTCAGGGGGCGCTGGGGCCAACGTCCTGACTTTC. It yields the protein CASSESGGAGANVLTF.

Written as DNA, the CDR3 is TGCGCCAGCAGCCTGCCTCTCGTGTCCCGGGACAGGGGATTGAGCACTGAAGCTTTCTTT. Protein product: CASSLPLVSRDRGLSTEAFF. This chain links TRBV5-1 with TRBJ1-1; TRBD1 matches 10 bases. The V gene end was trimmed by 4 bases and the J gene end by 4 bases; junction bases not matched to a gene: 22. The germline gives CDR1 SGHRS, CDR2 YFSETQ. The CDR3 has 20 residues.

Only a few counts were recorded for this clone. This sequence joins TRBV7-6 and TRBJ2-5; a weak D match, TRBD2 (5 bases). This CDR3 has 13 residues. V was trimmed by 2 bases and J by 4 bases, leaving 8 bases between them. Germline V CDR1 and CDR2: SGHVS, FNYEAQ. Here the CDR3 reads CASSLFEGETQYF. For the CDR3, the DNA is TGTGCCAGCAGCTTATTTGAGGGAGAGACCCAGTACTTC. The variable domain in full, with the rest retrieved from reference TRBV7-6 and TRBJ2-5, is GAGVSQSPRYKVTKRGQDVALRCDPISGHVSLYWYRQALGQGPEFLTYFNYEAQQDKSGLPNDRFSAERPEGSISTLTIQRTEQRDSAMYRCASSLFEGETQYFGPGTRLLVL.

This chain connects TRBV28 to TRBJ2-2, with 7 bases aligning to TRBD2. The CDR3 sequence is 16 residues long. V was pared by 5 bases and J by 4 bases, with 10 bases of the junction left unmatched. Germline V CDR1 and CDR2: MDHEN, SYDVKM. CDR3: CASSSGTHLGTGELFF. CDR3 DNA sequence: TGTGCCAGCAGTAGCGGGACTCACTTGGGCACCGGGGAGCTGTTTTTT.

The V gene is TRBV7-9, the J gene TRBJ2-5; 9 bases match TRBD1. This CDR3 has 17 amino acids. Unmatched junction bases numbered 15, after V lost 5 bases and J lost 5 bases. CDR1 SEHNR and CDR2 FQNEAQ come from the germline V gene (reference sequence). CDR3 nucleotide sequence: TGTGCCAGCAGCGCCCTAGGGGGGACAGGGTCACGGGAGACCCAGTACTTC. Encoded protein: CASSALGGTGSRETQYF. Full variable domain (rest looked up from reference TRBV7-9 and TRBJ2-5): DTGVSQNPRHKITKRGQNVTFRCDPISEHNRLYWYRQTLGQGPEFLTYFQNEAQLEKSRLLSDRFSAERPKGSFSTLEIQRTEQGDSAMYLCASSALGGTGSRETQYFGPGTRLLVL.

This sequence joins TRBV25-1 and TRBJ2-2, with TRBD2 matching 13 bases. Trimming at V came to 6 bases and at J to 5 bases, leaving 9 bases not matched to a gene. The germline V gene encodes CDR1 MGHDK and CDR2 SYGVNS. The CDR3 is made up of 17 amino acids. CDR3 sequence: CASRAPGLAGLTGELFF. CDR3 sequence (DNA): TGTGCCAGCAGGGCTCCGGGACTAGCGGGACTAACCGGGGAGCTGTTTTTT.